The sequence of this TCR beta chain was determined in a study of blood T cell repertoires in COVID-19. Study-level background: COVID-19 samples collected from the United States, Italy and Spain covered acute and convalescent phases.

Libraries were prepared by immunoSEQ multiplex PCR; TCRdb keeps only in-frame clonotypes and omits some of them. The table has around 150,000 clones, over 85% seen once. The CDR3 is 14 amino acids. Trimming left V 0 bases short and J 5 bases short, with 8 bases between. Germline CDR1 and CDR2: SGHDN and FVKESK. Material for sequencing was peripheral blood. This receptor was obtained from a man in his 60s with active or convalescent COVID-19. The chain recombines TRBV14 with TRBJ2-1; unclear D gene. The CDR3 here is CASSQDNTDNEQFF. CDR3 nucleotide sequence: TGTGCCAGCAGCCAAGATAACACCGACAATGAGCAGTTCTTC.